These 20 T cell receptor beta chains were sequenced from one sample in a study of blood T cell repertoires in COVID-19. Clones were read by immunoSEQ multiplex PCR, and TCRdb kept only the in-frame ones, dropping some. The table shows some 150,000 clones, with 75% to 85% occurring only once. The source material was peripheral blood. The receptors derive from a woman between 50 and 59 years old in a cohort sampled during active or convalescent COVID-19.

This chain's CDR3 is CASRSDSRLGELFF. The CDR3, as DNA: TGTGCCAGCCGTTCGGACAGCCGACTCGGGGAGCTGTTTTTT. The chain joins TRBV7-9 to TRBJ2-2, with a tentative D call TRBD1 (6 bases). This CDR3 has 14 residues. Trimming took off 8 bases at V and 7 bases at J, with 17 bases between the two ends. The germline V gene has CDR1 SEHNR and CDR2 FQNEAQ (reference sequence).

The chain couples TRBV29-1 to TRBJ2-2, with 11 bases identical to TRBD1. V shed 4 bases, J shed 1 base, and the junction held 8 bases outside the gene matches. Germline V gene lookup returns CDR1 SQVTM and CDR2 ANQGSEA. The CDR3 consists of 17 residues. This chain's CDR3 is CSVVPRDRGKNTGELFF. The CDR3 DNA reads TGCAGCGTTGTTCCCCGGGACAGGGGGAAGAACACCGGGGAGCTGTTTTTT.

This chain links TRBV20-1 with TRBJ1-1, with D perhaps matching TRBD1 (6 bases). The germline CDR1 and CDR2 sequences are DFQATT and SNEGSKA (reference sequence). The CDR3 runs to 13 residues. V dropped 3 bases and J dropped 6 bases, with 14 bases sitting between them. The CDR3 DNA is TGCAGTGCTAGTCGTCAAGGACAGTCTGAAGCTTTCTTT. This gives the protein CSASRQGQSEAFF.

Many counts were recorded for this clone. J is TRBJ1-2 and V is TRBV29-1, with 8 bases lining up with TRBD1. CDR1 SQVTM and CDR2 ANQGSEA come from the germline V gene. The CDR3 totals 15 residues. J was trimmed by 4 bases and V by 3 bases; bases with no gene match: 10. The CDR3, as DNA: TGCAGCGTTGACCAGTGGACAGGGTTCACCTATGGCTACACCTTC. This sequence encodes CSVDQWTGFTYGYTF.

The count of this clone is one. The chain combines TRBV5-1 with TRBJ1-2; perhaps TRBD1 as D (5 bases). CDR1 and CDR2 from the germline V gene are SGHRS and YFSETQ. The CDR3 extends over 14 amino acids. V shed 0 bases and J shed 2 bases, with 8 bases lying between them. This CDR3 is CASSLVGGNYGYTF. CDR3 DNA: TGCGCCAGCAGCTTGGTGGGGGGGAACTATGGCTACACCTTC. The full variable domain, completed using reference TRBV5-1 and TRBJ1-2, is KAGVTQTPRYLIKTRGQQVTLSCSPISGHRSVSWYQQTPGQGLQFLFEYFSETQRNKGNFPGRFSGRQFSNSRSEMNVSTLELGDSALYLCASSLVGGNYGYTFGSGTRLTVV.

The CDR3 DNA is TGTGCCAGCAGCGAGGACAGGGGTGCGACTAATGAAAAACTGTTTTTT. Residues: CASSEDRGATNEKLFF. The chain has TRBV9 and TRBJ1-4, with 9 bases matching TRBD1. Germline V CDR1 and CDR2: SGDLS, YYNGEE. The trim removed 3 bases at V and 2 bases at J, leaving 5 bases unmatched. This CDR3 is 16 amino acids long.

This clone is a singleton in its sample. J is TRBJ1-1 and V is TRBV6-2 or TRBV6-3; 10 bases agree with TRBD1. CDR3 length: 21 residues. Germline V gene sequence: CDR1 MNHEY, CDR2 SVGEGT. With V trimmed by 2 bases and J by 5 bases, 23 bases remained unmatched. As DNA, the CDR3 is TGTGCCAGCAGTTACCCGAGGTCGGGACAGGGGAGTCGGTTAATTGGTACTGAAGCTTTCTTT. Protein sequence: CASSYPRSGQGSRLIGTEAFF.

DNA of the CDR3: TGTGCCAGTAGTGCCACTCGGGGGGGCTCCTACGAGCAGTACTTC. This sequence encodes CASSATRGGSYEQYF. This chain links TRBV19 with TRBJ2-7; 8 positions match TRBD2. The J segment lost 0 bases and the V segment lost 5 bases, leaving 6 bases of the junction unmatched. Germline V gives CDR1 LNHDA, CDR2 SQIVND (reference sequence). This CDR3 region has 15 residues.

This clone was counted a few times. V gene TRBV3-1 (or the pseudogene TRBV3-2) combines with J gene TRBJ1-1; TRBD1 matches 7 bases. Germline CDR1 LGHDT, CDR2 YNNKEL (reference sequence). The ends lost 7 bases at V and 4 bases at J; junction bases unmatched: 12. This CDR3 spans 15 amino acids. The CDR3 DNA reads TGTGCCAGCACCACGCCCCGGGCAGGGGGCACTGAAGCTTTCTTT. Residues: CASTTPRAGGTEAFF.

This chain links TRBV9 with TRBJ2-1; 7 nucleotides align to TRBD2. Germline values: CDR1 SGDLS, CDR2 YYNGEE. The ends lost 0 bases at V and 8 bases at J; junction bases unmatched: 11. This CDR3 spans 16 amino acids. CDR3 sequence: CASSVATGGFRYEQFF. The DNA of the CDR3 is TGTGCCAGCAGCGTAGCCACGGGGGGTTTCAGGTATGAGCAGTTCTTC.

The chain uses TRBV3-1 (or the pseudogene TRBV3-2) and TRBJ2-5; maybe TRBD2 (7 bases). There are 16 residues in the CDR3. Germline V CDR1 and CDR2: LGHDT, YNNKEL (reference sequence). Between the trimmed V and J ends, which lost 3 bases and 4 bases, there was a span of 18 bases. The CDR3 DNA reads as TGTGCCAGCAGCCAGGCTGCCGGGGGAGGGGGAGAGACCCAGTACTTC. Translating it yields CASSQAAGGGGETQYF.

This clone was seen a handful of times. The rearrangement links TRBV6-4 to TRBJ1-4; D gene ambiguous. The CDR3 totals 13 residues. Trimming took off 7 bases at V and 8 bases at J, with 14 bases between the two ends. Per the germline V gene, CDR1 is MRHNA and CDR2 is SNTAGT. This CDR3 is CASIGGEGEKLFF. CDR3 sequence (DNA): TGTGCCAGCATTGGCGGAGAAGGAGAAAAACTGTTTTTT.

The chain uses TRBV6-6 and TRBJ1-1; D unclear. The germline V gene encodes CDR1 MNHNY and CDR2 SVGAGI (reference sequence). Trimming left V 2 bases short and J 3 bases short, with 7 bases between. The length of the CDR3 is 13 residues. The CDR3 protein is CASSYGQDTEAFF. Written as DNA, the CDR3 is TGTGCCAGCAGTTACGGGCAAGACACTGAAGCTTTCTTT.

V is TRBV18 and J is TRBJ2-1; weak D call: TRBD1 (5 bases). This CDR3 is 13 amino acids long. V was shortened by 6 bases and J by 9 bases, with 15 bases between the two germline ends. CDR1 and CDR2 (germline): KGHSH, LQKENI. The CDR3: CASSDRRVSEQFF. The CDR3, as DNA: TGTGCCAGCTCGGACCGCAGGGTCAGTGAGCAGTTCTTC.

J is TRBJ2-3 and V is TRBV7-2; 11 bases map to TRBD2. This CDR3 comprises 15 residues. Trimming removed 3 bases from V and 5 bases from J; junction bases left unmatched: 4. The germline CDR1 and CDR2 sequences are SGHTA and FQGNSA. The CDR3 coding sequence is TGTGCCAGCAGCTTTAGCGGGGGGGCCTTAGATACGCAGTATTTT. The encoded protein is CASSFSGGALDTQYF.

The V and J genes are TRBV11-2 and TRBJ2-7; D is ambiguous. CDR3 length: 13 residues. Trimming removed 5 bases from V and 3 bases from J, with 11 bases in between. Germline loops: CDR1 SGHAT, CDR2 FQNNGV. CDR3 coding DNA: TGTGCCAGCAGCCGGGTGGGTGTCTACGAGCAGTACTTC. This translates into CASSRVGVYEQYF.

The V call is TRBV7-2, the J call TRBJ2-6, with 8 bases aligning to TRBD1. The CDR3 runs to 17 residues. V gave up 5 bases and J gave up 2 bases; unmatched junction bases: 8. Germline V gene sequence: CDR1 SGHTA, CDR2 FQGNSA. The CDR3 nucleotides read TGTGCCAGCAGCCCTTACTCGACAGGGGCTGGGGCCAACGTCCTGACTTTC. Translation: CASSPYSTGAGANVLTF.

This chain uses TRBV9 with TRBJ1-1, with unresolved D. V dropped 9 bases and J dropped 3 bases, with 9 bases sitting between them. Germline CDR1 reads SGDLS; CDR2 reads YYNGEE. The CDR3 loop spans 11 amino acids. As DNA, the CDR3 is TGTGCCACCCGTCCCGACACTGAAGCTTTCTTT. Translated: CATRPDTEAFF.

The chain carries TRBV2 and TRBJ1-2; D gene ambiguous. Trimming shortened V by 0 bases and J by 2 bases, and 13 bases separated the two germline ends. The germline CDR1 and CDR2 sequences are SNHLY and FYNNEI. The CDR3 sequence is 16 residues long. This CDR3 reads CASSEAHDPGNYGYTF. Written as DNA, the CDR3 is TGTGCCAGCAGTGAAGCGCACGATCCAGGCAACTATGGCTACACCTTC.

J is TRBJ2-4 and V is TRBV2; weak D call: TRBD2 (6 bases). V was clipped by 11 bases and J by 8 bases, with 16 bases between them. The CDR3 runs 12 residues. The germline CDR1 and CDR2 sequences are SNHLY and FYNNEI. DNA of the CDR3: TGTGCCGGAGGGACGCTCGGGGACATTCAGTACTTC. Translated, it gives CAGGTLGDIQYF. The full variable domain, in which reference TRBV2 and TRBJ2-4 provide the parts outside the CDR3, is EPEVTQTPSHQVTQMGQEVILRCVPISNHLYFYWYRQILGQKVEFLVSFYNNEISEKSEIFDDQFSVERPDGSNFTLKIRSTKLEDSAMYFCAGGTLGDIQYFGAGTRLSVL.